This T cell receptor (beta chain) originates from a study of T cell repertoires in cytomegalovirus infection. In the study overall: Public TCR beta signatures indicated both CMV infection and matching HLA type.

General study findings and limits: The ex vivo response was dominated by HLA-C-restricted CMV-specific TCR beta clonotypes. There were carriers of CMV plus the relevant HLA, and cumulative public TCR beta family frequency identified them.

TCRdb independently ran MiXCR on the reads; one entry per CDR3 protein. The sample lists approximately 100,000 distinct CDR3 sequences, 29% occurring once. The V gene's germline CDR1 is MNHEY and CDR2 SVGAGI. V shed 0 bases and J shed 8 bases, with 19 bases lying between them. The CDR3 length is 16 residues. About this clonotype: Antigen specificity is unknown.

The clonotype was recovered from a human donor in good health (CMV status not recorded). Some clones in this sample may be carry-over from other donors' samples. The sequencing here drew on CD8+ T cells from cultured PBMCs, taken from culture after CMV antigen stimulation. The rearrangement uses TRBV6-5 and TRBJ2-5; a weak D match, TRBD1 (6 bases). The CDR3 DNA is TGTGCCAGCAGTTACTCGCAGGCAGGCAGGGGAGAAACCCAGTACTTC. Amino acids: CASSYSQAGRGETQYF.